Listed here are 10 T cell receptor beta chains from one sample, sequenced in a study of shared clonotypes between healthy human individuals. Measured with immunoSEQ multiplex PCR; TCRdb has only the in-frame clones, and not every one. The table records 2 million to 2.5 million clones, 90% to 95% of them present only once. Sequencing input: naive CD4+ T cells from PBMCs. Subset specified: CD45RA+ positively selected. The receptors originated from a man between 18 and 29 years old in good health. Some clones in this sample may be carry-over from other donors' samples.

The chain employs TRBV4-1 and TRBJ2-2, with TRBD1 matching over 7 bases. The CDR3 is 17 residues long. Germline V gene lookup returns CDR1 MGHRA and CDR2 YSYEKL. V lost 0 bases and J lost 4; bases outside the gene matches: 8. The CDR3 loop reads CASSQDEFRGFTGELFF. CDR3 nucleotides: TGCGCCAGCAGCCAAGATGAATTCAGGGGGTTCACCGGGGAGCTGTTTTTT.

The V and J genes are TRBV30 and TRBJ1-5; weak D call: TRBD1 (5 bases). The CDR3 is 13 amino acids. Between the trimmed V and J ends, which lost 2 bases and 3 bases, there was a span of 8 bases. Germline V gene data show CDR1 as GTSNPN and CDR2 as SVGIG (reference sequence). CDR3 DNA: TGTGCCTGGAGTACGACAGCCAATCAGCCCCAGCATTTT. It translates to CAWSTTANQPQHF.

The rearrangement uses TRBV15 and TRBJ2-3; 7 bases agree with TRBD2. V gave up 1 base and J gave up 8 bases; unmatched junction bases: 12. The germline V gene encodes CDR1 LNHNV and CDR2 YYDKDF (reference sequence). This CDR3 has 16 amino acids. The DNA of the CDR3 is TGTGCCACCAGCAGAGCAAGACTAGCAGGAGGAGGTACGCAGTATTTT. This encodes CATSRARLAGGGTQYF.

This clone is a singleton in its sample. The chain joins TRBV11-2 to TRBJ1-1; D remains unclear. CDR1 is SGHAT and CDR2 is FQNNGV in the germline V gene. The V gene lost 4 bases and the J gene lost 8 bases, with 11 bases spanning the gap. This CDR3 is built from 12 residues. In nucleotides, the CDR3 is TGTGCCAGCAGCTGGTTTAGAGGGGAAGCTTTCTTT. Translating it yields CASSWFRGEAFF.

A note on this clone: Other DNA sequences within the sample encode an identical CDR3. This rearrangement joins TRBV7-2 to TRBJ1-5, with no clear D. The V end lost 5 bases, the J end lost 5 bases, and 10 bases lay between the germline ends. Germline CDR1 is SGHTA and CDR2 is FQGNSA. CDR3 size: 13 residues. The CDR3 DNA reads TGTGCCAGCAGCCCGGACCGTGATCAGCCCCAGCATTTT. This gives the protein CASSPDRDQPQHF.

The chain uses TRBV19 and TRBJ2-3; 7 nucleotides agree with TRBD2. This CDR3 has 14 amino acids. The V segment lost 5 bases and the J segment 4 bases; nucleotides outside the gene matches: 6. Germline V gives CDR1 LNHDA, CDR2 SQIVND (reference sequence). CDR3 residues: CASSAGAMADTQYF. The CDR3 bases are TGTGCCAGTAGTGCGGGAGCTATGGCAGATACGCAGTATTTT. The full variable domain, its missing parts supplied by reference TRBV19 and TRBJ2-3, is DGGITQSPKYLFRKEGQNVTLSCEQNLNHDAMYWYRQDPGQGLRLIYYSQIVNDFQKGDIAEGYSVSREKKESFPLTVTSAQKNPTAFYLCASSAGAMADTQYFGPGTRLTVL.

The chain joins TRBV27 to TRBJ2-7, with a weak D call TRBD1 (6 bases). CDR3 size: 14 residues. V was clipped by 4 bases and J by 4 bases, with 14 bases between them. Germline assignment: CDR1 MNHEY and CDR2 SMNVEV (reference sequence). This CDR3 is CASSSPDRVYEQYF. CDR3 nucleotides: TGTGCCAGCAGTTCCCCGGACAGAGTTTACGAGCAGTACTTC.

This sequence joins TRBV28 and TRBJ1-1; D unclear. This CDR3 contains 14 residues. Germline assignment: CDR1 MDHEN and CDR2 SYDVKM. Trimming shortened V by 5 bases and J by 0 bases, and 10 bases separated the two germline ends. The CDR3 DNA follows: TGTGCCAGCAGTGTTAGTGGGCTGAACACTGAAGCTTTCTTT. This encodes CASSVSGLNTEAFF.

The V and J genes are TRBV29-1 and TRBJ2-7; D possibly corresponds to TRBD2 (6 bases). CDR1 and CDR2 (germline): SQVTM, ANQGSEA. V lost 6 bases to trimming and J lost 6 bases, with 18 bases between them. The CDR3 has 13 residues. CDR3 loop: CSVKPGLNIEQYF. The CDR3 DNA reads TGCAGCGTCAAACCGGGACTTAATATCGAGCAGTACTTC.

The rearrangement joins TRBV9 to TRBJ2-2; TRBD2 matches 7 bases. Trimming cost V 2 bases and J 6 bases; bases outside gene matches: 7. The V gene's germline CDR1 is SGDLS and CDR2 YYNGEE. This CDR3 comprises 15 residues. CDR3 in DNA: TGTGCCAGCAGCGTGGCTAGCGGCACCGCCGGGGAGCTGTTTTTT. Translation: CASSVASGTAGELFF.